This paragraph covers one T cell receptor (beta chain) sequence. The sample belongs to a study of blood T cell repertoires in COVID-19. About the research overall: Acute and convalescent COVID-19 samples came from the United States, Italy and Spain. T cells, B-cell-depleted T cells, or PBMCs supplied cDNA or gDNA.

Trimming shortened V by 1 base and J by 2 bases, and 4 bases separated the two germline ends. CDR3 length equals 13 residues. Germline assignment: CDR1 SEHNR and CDR2 FQNEAQ (reference sequence). Per the original methods: Reference gene primer amplification gave nucleated cell count estimates. Method: immunoSEQ multiplex PCR; TCRdb's copy keeps in-frame clones and lacks some. V and J calls and clone size are those listed in that table; D and trimming were worked out from the DNA. The repertoire has fewer than 25,000 clones, about 91% of them found once; the top ten carry 7.4%. Source material: peripheral blood. This clonotype was obtained from a man between 65 and 85 years old with active COVID-19. V and J are TRBV7-9 and TRBJ2-3; no clear D gene. CDR3 residues: CASSLDLTDTQYF. The CDR3 bases are TGTGCCAGCAGCTTAGATCTCACAGATACGCAGTATTTT.